This T cell receptor beta chain is from a study of cytomegalovirus exposure and HLA in healthy donors. Study conclusions and caveats: Sequences of the TCR beta chain were said to predict the HLA-A and HLA-B alleles of most subjects accurately. A list of around 150 TCR beta chains associated with cytomegalovirus was given.

On this clone: Its specificity is not known. At one of its ends the junction is not consistent with the germline gene, which may arise from a read error.

Primers: 60 Vbeta forward and 13 Jbeta reverse. Repertoires were generated with immunoSEQ multiplex PCR, while TCRdb's copy carries only in-frame clones and drops some. This sample's table reports more than 40,000 clones. This CDR3 is 17 amino acids long. Germline values: CDR1 LGHNA, CDR2 YSLEER. Sequencing was done on a sample of PBMCs. V gene TRBV4-3 combines with J gene TRBJ2-1; TRBD2 agrees at 13 bases. This receptor was obtained from a woman aged 40-49 years in good health and CMV-seronegative. CDR3 coding DNA: TGCGCCAGCAGCCCGACTAGCGGGAGGAGCTCCGACAATGAGCAGTTCTTC. Translation: CASSPTSGRSSDNEQFF.